This T cell receptor beta chain was sequenced during a study of T cell responses to AZD1222 COVID-19 vaccine. Points from the study as a whole: The donor cohort was predominantly white British with a female majority, and clonal diversity may have been underestimated. Targets within unmutated variant regions were reportedly found for nearly half of spike-specific TCRs.

With regard to this clone: Its antigen is still unknown.

In germline, CDR1 is SGDLS, CDR2 YYNGEE. Trimming pared 0 bases from V and 5 bases from J, leaving 15 bases between. The CDR3 is 15 amino acids. This table comes from immunoSEQ multiplex PCR, and its TCRdb copy is limited to in-frame clones, with some not included. The sample lists 98,000 or so clones; roughly 86% were seen once. The rearrangement links TRBV9 to TRBJ2-7; D is undetermined. The sequencing here drew on peripheral blood, taken 28 days after the second dose of the MenACWY control vaccine. This receptor was identified in an adult who received the MenACWY meningococcal vaccine as a control. The CDR3 DNA sequence: TGTGCCAGCAGCGTAGCAGGTTCGGTATTCAACGAGCAGTACTTC. It is translated as CASSVAGSVFNEQYF. The whole variable domain, remainder taken from reference TRBV9 and TRBJ2-7, is DSGVTQTPKHLITATGQRVTLRCSPRSGDLSVYWYQQSLDQGLQFLIQYYNGEERAKGNILERFSAQQFPDLHSELNLSSLELGDSALYFCASSVAGSVFNEQYFGPGTRLTVT.